The T cell receptor (beta chain) described here comes from a study of cytomegalovirus exposure and HLA in healthy donors. General study points: In the roughly 120 validation repertoires, a later analysis found that first-cohort TCR clusters tended to co-occur. Rarity held for most TCR sequences, but there were some public TCRs that occurred in many donors. A list of 150 to 200 TCR beta chains associated with cytomegalovirus was given.

Sequencing used immunoSEQ multiplex PCR; TCRdb keeps in-frame clones, though not all of them. The repertoire holds 65,000 to 95,000 clones, with about 95% as singletons. The CDR3 spans 17 residues. Germline loops: CDR1 MDHEN, CDR2 SYDVKM. Trimming removed 6 bases from V and 1 base from J; junction bases left unmatched: 13. Regarding this clone: Its antigen is not known.

The rearrangement links TRBV28 to TRBJ1-1, with 8 bases fitting TRBD1. The TCR comes from a man aged 18 to 30 in good health and CMV-seronegative. The sample consisted of PBMCs. DNA for the CDR3: TGTGCCAGCAGACCGACTGTCGGACAGGGCAGGAACACTGAAGCTTTCTTT. This encodes CASRPTVGQGRNTEAFF.